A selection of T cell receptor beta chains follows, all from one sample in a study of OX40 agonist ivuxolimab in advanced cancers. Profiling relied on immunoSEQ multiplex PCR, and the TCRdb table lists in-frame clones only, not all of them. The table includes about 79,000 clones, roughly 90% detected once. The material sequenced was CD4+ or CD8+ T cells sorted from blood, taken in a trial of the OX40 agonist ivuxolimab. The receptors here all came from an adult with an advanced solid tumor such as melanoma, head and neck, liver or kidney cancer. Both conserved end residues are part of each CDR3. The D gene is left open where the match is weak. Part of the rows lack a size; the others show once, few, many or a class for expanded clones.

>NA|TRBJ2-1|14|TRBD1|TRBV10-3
TGTGCCAGCTCGGGGGACAGGGTTGTTAATGAGCAGTTCTTC
CASSGDRVVNEQFF
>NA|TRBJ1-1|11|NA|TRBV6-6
TGTGCCAGCATCGCTACCTATGAAGCTTTCTTT
CASIATYEAFF
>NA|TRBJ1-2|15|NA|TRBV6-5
TGTGCCATTTCCCGTGGGACGGAAGCTAACTATGGCTACACCTTC
CAISRGTEANYGYTF
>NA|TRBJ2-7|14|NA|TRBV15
TGTGCCACCAGCAGAGGGGGGAGCCCCAACGAGCAGTACTTC
CATSRGGSPNEQYF
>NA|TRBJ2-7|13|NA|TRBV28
TGTGCCAGCAGTTTGGGCCCTACCTACGAGCAGTACTTC
CASSLGPTYEQYF
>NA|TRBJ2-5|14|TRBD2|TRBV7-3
TGTGCCAGCAGTCGAAGTGGCGGGAGAGAGACCCAGTACTTC
CASSRSGGRETQYF
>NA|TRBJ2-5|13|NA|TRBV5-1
TGCGCCAGCAGCTTGGAACGTCAAGAGACCCAGTACTTC
CASSLERQETQYF
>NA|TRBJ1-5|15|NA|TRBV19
TGTGCCAGTAGTATAGACGATGCGCGTAATCAGCCCCAGCATTTT
CASSIDDARNQPQHF
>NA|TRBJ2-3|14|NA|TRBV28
TGTGCCAGCAGTTCCGCGATAAGCACAGATACGCAGTATTTT
CASSSAISTDTQYF
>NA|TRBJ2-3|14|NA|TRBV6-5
TGTGCCAGCACCAGTCAACCCAGCACAGATACGCAGTATTTT
CASTSQPSTDTQYF
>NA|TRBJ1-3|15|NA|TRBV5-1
TGCGCCAGCAGCTTGGGGGCAGCTGTAGGAAACACCATATATTTT
CASSLGAAVGNTIYF
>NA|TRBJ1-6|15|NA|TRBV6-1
TGTGCCAGCAGCCCCCTGGCCGGTGATAATTCACCCCTCCACTTT
CASSPLAGDNSPLHF
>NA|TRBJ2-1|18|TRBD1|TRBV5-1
TGCGCCAGCAAAGGACAGGGGGCGATTTACAGGTCCTACAATGAGCAGTTCTTC
CASKGQGAIYRSYNEQFF
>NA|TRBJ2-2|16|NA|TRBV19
TGTGCCAGTAGTATGTCAGGGCCCACGAACACCGGGGAGCTGTTTTTT
CASSMSGPTNTGELFF
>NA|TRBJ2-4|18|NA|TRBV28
TGTGCCAGCAGTTTAGAGGCTACCTTTAGACTAGCCAAAAACATTCAGTACTTC
CASSLEATFRLAKNIQYF
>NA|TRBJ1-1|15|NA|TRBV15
TGTGCCACCAGCAGAGAAAGGGGGGCGAACACTGAAGCTTTCTTT
CATSRERGANTEAFF
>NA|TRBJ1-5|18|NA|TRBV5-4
TGTGCCAGCAGCCCCACGACGGGCAGGGCGAGGCCTAATCAGCCCCAGCATTTT
CASSPTTGRARPNQPQHF
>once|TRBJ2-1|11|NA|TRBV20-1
TGCAGTGCTAGTTACGCTAACGAGCAGTTCTTC
CSASYANEQFF
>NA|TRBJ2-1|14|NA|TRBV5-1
TGCGCCAGCAGCTTGGGGACAGCATACAATGAGCAGTTCTTC
CASSLGTAYNEQFF
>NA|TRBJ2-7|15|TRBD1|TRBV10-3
TGTGCCATCAGATCAGGACAGGGGGTTTCCTACGAGCAGTACTTC
CAIRSGQGVSYEQYF
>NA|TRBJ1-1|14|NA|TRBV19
TGTGCCAGTAGCACTCAGGGGTTGGACACTGAAGCTTTCTTT
CASSTQGLDTEAFF
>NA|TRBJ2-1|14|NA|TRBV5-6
TGTGCCACCCGGGTATGGGGGACGTACAATGAGCAGTTCTTC
CATRVWGTYNEQFF